These 11 T cell receptor beta chains were all obtained from the same sample, sequenced in a study of neurological immune-mediated disorders. TCRdb redid the calling of the 5' RACE reads with MiXCR, one entry per CDR3 protein. The sample shows about 25,000 distinct CDR3 sequences, roughly 6.3% of them seen only once. The sample was PBMCs. These receptors came from a woman in her 40s in good health.

This clonotype was recorded at least ten times. This sequence joins TRBV20-1 and TRBJ2-1, with D perhaps TRBD1 (6 bases). V gave up 6 bases and J gave up 5 bases, with 11 bases separating them. There are 12 residues in the CDR3. Germline V gene lookup returns CDR1 DFQATT and CDR2 SNEGSKA (reference sequence). The CDR3 is CSADRTDNEQFF. The DNA for the CDR3 is TGCAGTGCAGACCGGACAGACAATGAGCAGTTCTTC.

This clonotype was detected many times. The J gene is TRBJ2-5, the V gene TRBV12-3 or TRBV12-4, with 8 positions matching TRBD1. This CDR3 region has 15 residues. Trimming at V came to 5 bases and at J to 2 bases, leaving 7 bases not matched to a gene. The DNA of the CDR3 is TGTGCCAGCAGTCCCAACTACAGGGGGCAAGAGACCCAGTACTTC. It yields the protein CASSPNYRGQETQYF.

Ten or more counts support this clonotype. The rearrangement links TRBV6-1 to TRBJ1-1, with a tentative D call TRBD1 (5 bases). V was clipped by 1 base and J by 4 bases, with 10 bases between them. The CDR3 sequence is 14 residues long. Germline V gives CDR1 MNHNS, CDR2 SASEGT. This CDR3 is CASSEGGKGTEAFF. CDR3 DNA sequence: TGTGCCAGCAGTGAAGGGGGCAAGGGCACTGAAGCTTTCTTT.

The chain joins TRBV5-1 to TRBJ2-7; D is possibly TRBD2 (5 bases). CDR3 length equals 14 residues. V was shortened by 7 bases and J by 7 bases, with 21 bases between the two germline ends. Germline CDR1 reads SGHRS; CDR2 reads YFSETQ. This chain's CDR3 is CASGPGSGAREQYF. DNA of the CDR3: TGCGCCAGCGGCCCGGGGAGCGGAGCTAGGGAGCAGTACTTC.

This clonotype was seen repeatedly, ten times or more. The rearrangement joins TRBV7-2 to TRBJ2-7, with TRBD2 matching over 8 bases. V gave up 5 bases and J gave up 2 bases; unmatched junction bases: 11. The CDR3 consists of 16 residues. CDR1 and CDR2 (germline): SGHTA, FQGNSA. The CDR3 here is CASSPNLAGSAYEQYF. CDR3 DNA: TGTGCCAGCAGCCCTAATCTAGCGGGTTCGGCCTACGAGCAGTACTTC.

This clonotype was picked up many times. The chain employs TRBV5-1 and TRBJ2-2; 8 nucleotides agree with TRBD1. Germline assignment: CDR1 SGHRS and CDR2 YFSETQ. J was trimmed by 3 bases and V by 4 bases; bases with no gene match: 5. This CDR3 comprises 15 residues. CDR3 coding DNA: TGCGCCAGCAGCCAGGACAGGGCCGACACCGGGGAGCTGTTTTTT. This encodes CASSQDRADTGELFF.

The table lists this clonotype with many counts. V gene TRBV5-1 combines with J gene TRBJ1-1; no definite D call. This CDR3 region has 15 residues. CDR1 SGHRS and CDR2 YFSETQ come from the germline V gene. Trimming stripped 1 base from V and 1 base from J, with 11 bases between. CDR3 coding DNA: TGCGCCAGCAGCTTGACAGACCCCGGGAACACTGAAGCTTTCTTT. Its protein product is CASSLTDPGNTEAFF.

In this sample, this clonotype turned up many times. The CDR3 nucleotides are TGTGCCAGCAGCTTATTGTTCAGGGGGGAGTCTAATGAGCAGTTCTTC. Encoded protein: CASSLLFRGESNEQFF. This chain links TRBV7-2 with TRBJ2-1, with D possibly TRBD1 on 7 matching bases. This CDR3 spans 16 amino acids. V was shortened by 2 bases and J by 7 bases, with 18 bases between the two germline ends. CDR1 and CDR2 from the germline V gene are SGHTA and FQGNSA.

Comments on this clonotype: A much larger clonotype is one base distant, so this may be a read error. The chain has TRBV10-1 and TRBJ1-1; D gene uncertain. Germline-derived CDR1 and CDR2 are WNHNN and SYGVQD (reference sequence). The CDR3 totals 16 residues. The CDR3 DNA is TGCGCCAGCAGTGAGTTTCCGGGATTTTCGAACACTGAATCTTTCTTT. Its protein product is CASSEFPGFSNTESFF.

This clonotype was recorded many times. The rearrangement uses TRBV3-1 and TRBJ1-3; D uncertain. This CDR3 comprises 15 residues. CDR1 LGHDT and CDR2 YNNKEL come from the germline V gene (reference sequence). Between the trimmed V and J ends, which lost 1 base and 0 bases, there was a span of 7 bases. The CDR3 loop reads CASSQGPNSGNTIYF. The CDR3 bases are TGTGCCAGCAGCCAAGGGCCGAACTCTGGAAACACCATATATTTT.

This clonotype appeared once. The limits of the CDR3 on the DNA are not certain, so only TCRdb's listed CDR3 is given. The genes are TRBV5-1 and TRBJ2-5; TRBD1 reflects the table's D call only, with no check against the DNA. Germline lookup yields CDR1 SGHRS and CDR2 YFSETQ. Ends included, the CDR3 has 23 residues. CDR3: CASSFYICSALVVGSPRGETQYF.